This T cell receptor beta chain was documented in a study of metastatic and nonmetastatic thyroid tumors. Overall study context: Thyroid patients, malignant and benign, had repertoires compared across blood and tumor or nodule tissue. General study results and limits: Patients with malignant thyroid tumors reportedly had significantly higher TCR beta diversity than those with benign nodules, in blood and tumor.

Patients were all untreated before their thyroid surgery. Authors' methods: The study took CDR3 differences across clinicopathological groups and made a distant-metastasis classifier for papillary thyroid cancer from them. TCRdb reassembled clones from the PCR reads with MiXCR. Clone size and V and J calls follow TCRdb, not the original study. The sample holds about 20,000 clones, about 23% seen once. The germline V gene encodes CDR1 MNHEY and CDR2 SMNVEV (reference sequence). This CDR3 has 14 amino acids. This clone appeared a few times. The antigen is undetermined. The junction shows a germline mismatch at one end, possibly a read error.

The rearrangement uses TRBV27 and TRBJ1-2; D is possibly TRBD1 (6 bases). This clonotype originated in a male donor with papillary thyroid cancer or a benign thyroid nodule (not recorded which). Some clones in this sample may be carry-over from other donors' samples. The sample taken for sequencing was blood. The CDR3 coding sequence is TGTGCCAGCAGCTTATCCCGGGACATTTATGGCTACACCTTC. It encodes CASSLSRDIYGYTF.